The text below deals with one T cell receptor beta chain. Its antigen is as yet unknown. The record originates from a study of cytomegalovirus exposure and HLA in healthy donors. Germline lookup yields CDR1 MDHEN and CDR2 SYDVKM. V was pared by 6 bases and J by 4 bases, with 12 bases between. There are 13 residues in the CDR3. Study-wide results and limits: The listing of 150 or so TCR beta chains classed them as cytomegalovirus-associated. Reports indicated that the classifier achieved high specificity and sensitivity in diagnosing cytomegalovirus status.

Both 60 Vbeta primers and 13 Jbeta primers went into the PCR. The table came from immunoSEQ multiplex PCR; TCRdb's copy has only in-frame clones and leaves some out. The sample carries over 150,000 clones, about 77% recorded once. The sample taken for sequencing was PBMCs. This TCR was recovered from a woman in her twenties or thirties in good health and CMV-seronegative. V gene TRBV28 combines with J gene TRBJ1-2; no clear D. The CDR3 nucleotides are TGTGCCAGCAGCCTCGATAGTAGCTATGGCTACACCTTC. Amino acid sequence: CASSLDSSYGYTF.